The next 2 T cell receptor beta chains were all read from a single sample in a study of blood T cell repertoires in COVID-19. Profiled with immunoSEQ multiplex PCR; TCRdb holds only in-frame clones, not every one. The sample holds around 300,000 clones, 65% to 90% seen once. The sample was peripheral blood. The source of these receptors is a human donor in a cohort sampled during active COVID-19.

V is TRBV6-5 and J is TRBJ1-4; D remains unclear. Per germline, CDR1 MNHEY and CDR2 SVGAGI. Trimming shortened V by 2 bases and J by 8 bases, and 12 bases separated the two germline ends. The CDR3 covers 14 residues. The CDR3 here is CASSYRAPGEKLFF. The CDR3 DNA reads TGTGCCAGCAGTTACAGGGCGCCGGGAGAAAAACTGTTTTTT.

The V and J genes are TRBV27 and TRBJ1-6, with 7 nucleotides matching TRBD1. The CDR3 totals 16 residues. With 5 bases clipped from V and 0 bases from J, the junction kept 4 bases outside the gene matches. Germline-derived CDR1 and CDR2 are MNHEY and SMNVEV (reference sequence). CDR3 DNA: TGTGCCAGCAGTGCCAGGGGGTCCTCCTATAATTCACCCCTCCACTTT. Translating it yields CASSARGSSYNSPLHF.